This entry is about one T cell receptor (beta chain). This sample was taken from a study of T cells in localized non-small cell lung cancer. Only in-frame clones appear in the TCRdb table, and some are missing; sequencing was by immunoSEQ multiplex PCR. The sample yields 55,000 to 65,000 clones, about 90% seen once. V shed 5 bases and J shed 0 bases, with 12 bases lying between them. This CDR3 has 15 residues. Germline CDR1 SGHNT, CDR2 YENEEA. Sequenced material: peripheral blood, taken before any cancer treatment. V is TRBV11-3 and J is TRBJ2-3, with D possibly being TRBD1 (5 bases). The sequence derives from a man aged 40 to 69 with stage I squamous cell lung carcinoma. The CDR3 loop reads CASSAQGKSTDTQYF. Written as DNA, the CDR3 is TGTGCCAGCAGCGCTCAGGGTAAAAGCACAGATACGCAGTATTTT.